A selection of T cell receptor beta chains follows, all from one sample in a study of cytomegalovirus exposure and HLA in healthy donors. The repertoire was sequenced with immunoSEQ multiplex PCR; TCRdb's copy has only in-frame clones and lacks some. This table holds roughly 150,000 clones. Material: PBMCs. The receptor source for this set is a woman in her fifties or sixties in good health and CMV-seronegative. CDR3s include the opening cysteine and the closing phenylalanine or tryptophan. The order of the fields is V gene, D gene, J gene, CDR3 DNA, CDR3 protein. A D gene is named only where the DNA matches it firmly.

v_gene: TRBV18; d_gene: -; j_gene: TRBJ1-1; CDR3nt: TGTGCCAGCTCACCACCAGCGGGAGATGAAGCTTTCTTT; CDR3aa: CASSPPAGDEAFF
v_gene: TRBV7-2; d_gene: -; j_gene: TRBJ1-5; CDR3nt: TGTGCCAGCAGCTTAGTTCGGGGTCAGCCCCAGCATTTT; CDR3aa: CASSLVRGQPQHF
v_gene: TRBV7-9; d_gene: -; j_gene: TRBJ1-2; CDR3nt: TGTGCCAGCAGCTTAGCGCGGGATAATGGCTACACCTTC; CDR3aa: CASSLARDNGYTF
v_gene: TRBV7-9; d_gene: -; j_gene: TRBJ2-7; CDR3nt: TGTGCCAGCAGCCCGCGCTCCGGGTCAATCTACGAGCAGTACTTC; CDR3aa: CASSPRSGSIYEQYF
v_gene: TRBV6-1; d_gene: TRBD1; j_gene: TRBJ1-2; CDR3nt: TGTGCCAGCAGGGTTGGGACAGGGGATAACTATGGCTACACCTTC; CDR3aa: CASRVGTGDNYGYTF
v_gene: TRBV6-1; d_gene: -; j_gene: TRBJ2-1; CDR3nt: TGTGCCAGCAGTGAAGCGGGGGGGCCGTATGAGCAGTTCTTC; CDR3aa: CASSEAGGPYEQFF
v_gene: TRBV27; d_gene: -; j_gene: TRBJ1-2; CDR3nt: TGTGCCAGCAGTCCGCGGACAGTCTATAACTATGGCTACACCTTC; CDR3aa: CASSPRTVYNYGYTF
v_gene: TRBV4-2; d_gene: TRBD2; j_gene: TRBJ2-5; CDR3nt: TGTGCCAGCAGCCAAGATCCAAGCGGGGGGTCAGAGACCCAGTACTTC; CDR3aa: CASSQDPSGGSETQYF
v_gene: TRBV2; d_gene: -; j_gene: TRBJ2-5; CDR3nt: TGTGCCAGTCAGCGAGGGCCCCAAGAGACCCAGTACTTC; CDR3aa: CASQRGPQETQYF
v_gene: TRBV5-6; d_gene: -; j_gene: TRBJ1-6; CDR3nt: TGTGCCAGCAGCTTGAGGAGGGGCGAGTCACCCCTCCACTTT; CDR3aa: CASSLRRGESPLHF
v_gene: TRBV7-9; d_gene: TRBD1; j_gene: TRBJ1-2; CDR3nt: TGTGCCAGCAGCTTAACCGGGACAGGGGGCTCTATGAATGGCTACACCTTC; CDR3aa: CASSLTGTGGSMNGYTF
v_gene: TRBV11-1; d_gene: TRBD1; j_gene: TRBJ1-1; CDR3nt: TGTGCCAGCAGCTCCCGGACAGGGGTGAACACTGAAGCTTTCTTT; CDR3aa: CASSSRTGVNTEAFF
v_gene: TRBV30; d_gene: -; j_gene: TRBJ1-1; CDR3nt: TGTGCCTGGAGTCTTGAGGGTGGCACTGAAGCTTTCTTT; CDR3aa: CAWSLEGGTEAFF
v_gene: TRBV18; d_gene: -; j_gene: TRBJ2-7; CDR3nt: TGTGCCAGCTCACCCTCGGCCCTAGCTAGCAGTTACGAGCAGTACTTC; CDR3aa: CASSPSALASSYEQYF
v_gene: TRBV27; d_gene: TRBD1; j_gene: TRBJ1-2; CDR3nt: TGTGCCAGCAGATCCCCCACGGGACAGACGATCGCTAACTATGGCTACACCTTC; CDR3aa: CASRSPTGQTIANYGYTF
v_gene: TRBV27; d_gene: TRBD1; j_gene: TRBJ1-2; CDR3nt: TGTGCCAGCAGTGCCCGACAGGGGCGAAGTAACTATGGCTACACCTTC; CDR3aa: CASSARQGRSNYGYTF
v_gene: TRBV28; d_gene: TRBD1; j_gene: TRBJ2-5; CDR3nt: TGTGCCAGCAGTCTCGGACAGGGGATACAAGAGACCCAGTACTTC; CDR3aa: CASSLGQGIQETQYF
v_gene: TRBV18; d_gene: -; j_gene: TRBJ1-1; CDR3nt: TGTGCCAGCTCACCCACGGTTACCGAGGAAACTGAAGCTTTCTTT; CDR3aa: CASSPTVTEETEAFF
v_gene: TRBV2; d_gene: -; j_gene: TRBJ1-2; CDR3nt: TGTGCCAGCAGGAGGGCTGGCTATGGCTACACCTTC; CDR3aa: CASRRAGYGYTF
v_gene: TRBV7-3; d_gene: -; j_gene: TRBJ1-6; CDR3nt: TGTGCCAGCAGCAAAGATCGGGGTTCACCCCTCCACTTT; CDR3aa: CASSKDRGSPLHF
v_gene: TRBV9; d_gene: -; j_gene: TRBJ2-1; CDR3nt: TGTGCCAGCAGCGTCCGGGACACAGCCTACAATGAGCAGTTCTTC; CDR3aa: CASSVRDTAYNEQFF
v_gene: TRBV20-1; d_gene: TRBD1; j_gene: TRBJ1-2; CDR3nt: TGCAGTGGCACAGGGGGAAATGGCTACACCTTC; CDR3aa: CSGTGGNGYTF
v_gene: TRBV7-6; d_gene: -; j_gene: TRBJ1-1; CDR3nt: TGTGCCAGCAGCTTGAATCCAGGGACGGGGGACACTGAAGCTTTCTTT; CDR3aa: CASSLNPGTGDTEAFF
v_gene: TRBV2; d_gene: TRBD1; j_gene: TRBJ2-2; CDR3nt: TGTGCCAGCAGCCAAACGACAGGGGACACCGGGGAGCTGTTTTTT; CDR3aa: CASSQTTGDTGELFF
v_gene: TRBV15; d_gene: TRBD1; j_gene: TRBJ2-7; CDR3nt: TGTGCCACCAGCGCAGGGGGCTTTGAGCAGTACTTC; CDR3aa: CATSAGGFEQYF
v_gene: TRBV27; d_gene: TRBD1; j_gene: TRBJ2-7; CDR3nt: TGTGCCAGCAGTCTTTACAGGGACAGCTACGAGCAGTACTTC; CDR3aa: CASSLYRDSYEQYF
v_gene: TRBV4-2; d_gene: -; j_gene: TRBJ1-1; CDR3nt: TGTGCCAGCAGCCAAGATAGGGGTGCGATGAACACTGAAGCTTTCTTT; CDR3aa: CASSQDRGAMNTEAFF
v_gene: TRBV11-2; d_gene: TRBD2; j_gene: TRBJ2-3; CDR3nt: TGTGCCAGCAGCATGGGACTAGCGGGGGCCTTCACAGATACGCAGTATTTT; CDR3aa: CASSMGLAGAFTDTQYF
v_gene: TRBV4-3; d_gene: -; j_gene: TRBJ1-2; CDR3nt: TGCGCCAGCAGCCAAGTTTGGGCACGGAGGTATGGCTACACCTTC; CDR3aa: CASSQVWARRYGYTF
v_gene: TRBV19; d_gene: TRBD2; j_gene: TRBJ2-5; CDR3nt: TGTGCCAGTAGTATAGATCAAAGCGGGGGGAAGGAGACCCAGTACTTC; CDR3aa: CASSIDQSGGKETQYF